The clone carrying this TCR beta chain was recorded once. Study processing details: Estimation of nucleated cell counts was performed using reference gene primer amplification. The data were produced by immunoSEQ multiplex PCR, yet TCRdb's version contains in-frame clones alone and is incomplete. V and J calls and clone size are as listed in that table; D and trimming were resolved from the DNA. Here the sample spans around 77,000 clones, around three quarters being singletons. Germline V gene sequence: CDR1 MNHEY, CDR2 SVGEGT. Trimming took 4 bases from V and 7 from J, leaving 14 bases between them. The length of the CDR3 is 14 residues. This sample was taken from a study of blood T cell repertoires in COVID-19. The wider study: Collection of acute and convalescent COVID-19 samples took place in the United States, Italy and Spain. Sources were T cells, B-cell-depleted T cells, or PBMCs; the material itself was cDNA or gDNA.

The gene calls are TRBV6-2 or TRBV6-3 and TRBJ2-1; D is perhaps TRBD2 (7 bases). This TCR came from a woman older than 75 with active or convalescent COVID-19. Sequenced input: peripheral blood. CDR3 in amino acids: CASSFGGGANEQFF. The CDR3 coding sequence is TGTGCCAGCAGTTTCGGTGGGGGGGCGAATGAGCAGTTCTTC.